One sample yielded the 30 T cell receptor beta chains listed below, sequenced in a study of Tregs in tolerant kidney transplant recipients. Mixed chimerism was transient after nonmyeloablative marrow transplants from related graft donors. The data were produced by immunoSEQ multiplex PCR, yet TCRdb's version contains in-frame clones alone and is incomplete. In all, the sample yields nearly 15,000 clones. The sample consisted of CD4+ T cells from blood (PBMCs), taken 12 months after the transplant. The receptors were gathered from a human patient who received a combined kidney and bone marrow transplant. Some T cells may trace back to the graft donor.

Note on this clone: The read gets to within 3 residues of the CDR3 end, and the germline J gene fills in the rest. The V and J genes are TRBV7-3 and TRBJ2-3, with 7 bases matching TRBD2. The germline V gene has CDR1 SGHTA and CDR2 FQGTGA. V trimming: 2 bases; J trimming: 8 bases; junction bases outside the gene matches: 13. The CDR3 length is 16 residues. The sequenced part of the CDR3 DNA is TGTGCCAGCAGCTTAGGGCGGGGGATACAAGACGGTACG. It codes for CASSLGRGIQDGT. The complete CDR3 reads CASSLGRGIQDGTQYF.

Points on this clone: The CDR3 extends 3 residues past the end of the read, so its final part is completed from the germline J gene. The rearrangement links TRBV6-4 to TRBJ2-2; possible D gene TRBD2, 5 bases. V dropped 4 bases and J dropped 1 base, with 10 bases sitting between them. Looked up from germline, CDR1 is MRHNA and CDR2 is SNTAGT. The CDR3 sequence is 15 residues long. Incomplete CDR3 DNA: TGTGCCAGCAGTGCTAGCAGCCAGAACACCGGGGAG. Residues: CASSASSQNTGE. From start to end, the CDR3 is CASSASSQNTGELFF.

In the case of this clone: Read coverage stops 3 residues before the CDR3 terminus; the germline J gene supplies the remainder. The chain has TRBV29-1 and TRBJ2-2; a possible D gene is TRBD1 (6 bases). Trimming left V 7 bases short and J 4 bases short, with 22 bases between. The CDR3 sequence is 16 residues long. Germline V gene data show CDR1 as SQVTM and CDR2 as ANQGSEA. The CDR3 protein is CSARGTSVRGTGELFF. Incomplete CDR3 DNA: TGCAGCGCCAGAGGGACAAGTGTCCGGGGCACCGGGGAG.

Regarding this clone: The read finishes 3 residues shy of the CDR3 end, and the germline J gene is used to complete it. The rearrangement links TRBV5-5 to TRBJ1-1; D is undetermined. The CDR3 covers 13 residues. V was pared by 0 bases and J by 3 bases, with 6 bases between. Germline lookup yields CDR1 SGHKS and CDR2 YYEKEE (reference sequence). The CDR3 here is CASSLDSDTEAFF. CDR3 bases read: TGTGCCAGCAGCTTGGACAGTGACACTGAA.

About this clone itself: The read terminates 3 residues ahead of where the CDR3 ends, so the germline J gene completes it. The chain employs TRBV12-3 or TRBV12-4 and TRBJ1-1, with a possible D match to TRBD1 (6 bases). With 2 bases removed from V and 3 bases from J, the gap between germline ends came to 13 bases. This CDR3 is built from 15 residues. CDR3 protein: CASSLQGPAHTEAFF. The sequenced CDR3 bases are TGTGCCAGCAGTTTACAGGGGCCCGCTCACACTGAA.

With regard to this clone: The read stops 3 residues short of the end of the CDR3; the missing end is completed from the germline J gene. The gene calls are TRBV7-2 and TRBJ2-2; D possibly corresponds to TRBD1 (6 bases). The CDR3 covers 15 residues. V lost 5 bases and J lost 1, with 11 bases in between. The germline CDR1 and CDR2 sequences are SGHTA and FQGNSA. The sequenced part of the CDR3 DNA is TGTGCCAGCAGCCACCCCAGGGGGAACACCGGGGAG. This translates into CASSHPRGNTGE. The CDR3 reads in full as CASSHPRGNTGELFF.

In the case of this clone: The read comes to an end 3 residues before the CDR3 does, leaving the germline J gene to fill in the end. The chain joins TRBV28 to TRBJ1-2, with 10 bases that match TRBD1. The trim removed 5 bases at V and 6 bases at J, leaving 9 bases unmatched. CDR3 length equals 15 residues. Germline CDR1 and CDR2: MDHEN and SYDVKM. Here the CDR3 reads CASSILSGQGHGYTF. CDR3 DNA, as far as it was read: TGTGCCAGCAGTATTCTGTCGGGACAGGGGCATGGC.

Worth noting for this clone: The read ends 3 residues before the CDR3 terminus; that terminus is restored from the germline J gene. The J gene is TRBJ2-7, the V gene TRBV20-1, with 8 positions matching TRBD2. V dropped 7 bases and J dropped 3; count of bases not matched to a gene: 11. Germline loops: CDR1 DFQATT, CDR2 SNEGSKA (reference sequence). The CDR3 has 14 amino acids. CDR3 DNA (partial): TGCAGTGTCCCTGGGGCGGGGGGAGACTACGAG. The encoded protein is CSVPGAGGDYE. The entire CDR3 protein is CSVPGAGGDYEQYF.

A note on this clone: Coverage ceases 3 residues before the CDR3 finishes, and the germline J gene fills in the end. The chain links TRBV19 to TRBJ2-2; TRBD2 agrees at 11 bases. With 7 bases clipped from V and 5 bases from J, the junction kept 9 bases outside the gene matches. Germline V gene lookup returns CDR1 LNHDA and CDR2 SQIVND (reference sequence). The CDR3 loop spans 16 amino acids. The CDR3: CASKILAGVGTGELFF. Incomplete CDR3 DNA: TGTGCCAGTAAGATACTAGCGGGAGTAGGTACCGGGGAG.

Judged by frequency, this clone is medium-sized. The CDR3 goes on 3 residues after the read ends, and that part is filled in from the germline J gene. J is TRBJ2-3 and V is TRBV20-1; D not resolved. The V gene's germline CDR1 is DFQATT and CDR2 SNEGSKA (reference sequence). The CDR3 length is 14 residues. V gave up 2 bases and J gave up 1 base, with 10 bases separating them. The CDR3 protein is CSARRSVGTDTQYF. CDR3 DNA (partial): TGCAGTGCTAGAAGGTCCGTCGGCACAGATACG.

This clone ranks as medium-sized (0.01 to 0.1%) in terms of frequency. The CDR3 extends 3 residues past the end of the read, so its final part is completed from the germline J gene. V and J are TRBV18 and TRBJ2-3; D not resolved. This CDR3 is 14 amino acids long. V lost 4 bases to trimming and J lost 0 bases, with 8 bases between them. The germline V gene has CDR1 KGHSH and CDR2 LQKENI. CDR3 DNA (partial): TGTGCCAGCTCACTGACTCCTAGCACAGATACG. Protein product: CASSLTPSTDT. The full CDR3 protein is CASSLTPSTDTQYF. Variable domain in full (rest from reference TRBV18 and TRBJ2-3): NAGVMQNPRHLVRRRGQEARLRCSPMKGHSHVYWYRQLPEEGLKFMVYLQKENIIDESGMPKERFSAEFPKEGPSILRIQQVVRGDSAAYFCASSLTPSTDTQYFGPGTRLTVL.

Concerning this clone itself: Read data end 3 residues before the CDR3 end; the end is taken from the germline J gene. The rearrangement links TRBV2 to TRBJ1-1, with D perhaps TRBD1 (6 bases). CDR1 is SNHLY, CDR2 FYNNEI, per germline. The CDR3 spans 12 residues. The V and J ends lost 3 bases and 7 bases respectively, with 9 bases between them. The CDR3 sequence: CASSDRGREAFF. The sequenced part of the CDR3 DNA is TGTGCCAGCAGTGACAGGGGACGTGAA.

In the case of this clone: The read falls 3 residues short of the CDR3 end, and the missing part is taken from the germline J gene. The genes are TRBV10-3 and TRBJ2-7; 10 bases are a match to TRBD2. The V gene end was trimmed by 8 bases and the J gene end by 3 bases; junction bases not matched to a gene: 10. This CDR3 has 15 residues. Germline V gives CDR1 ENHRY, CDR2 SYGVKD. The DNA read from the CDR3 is TGTGCCATCGGTGCTAGCGGGAGTTGGAACTACGAG. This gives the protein CAIGASGSWNYE. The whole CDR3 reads CAIGASGSWNYEQYF.

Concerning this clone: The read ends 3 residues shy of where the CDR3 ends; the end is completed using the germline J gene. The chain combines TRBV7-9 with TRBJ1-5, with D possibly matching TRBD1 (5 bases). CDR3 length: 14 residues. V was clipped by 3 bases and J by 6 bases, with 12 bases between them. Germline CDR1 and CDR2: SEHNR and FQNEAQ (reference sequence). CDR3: CASSLGGGGQPQHF. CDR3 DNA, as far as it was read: TGTGCCAGCAGCTTGGGGGGGGGAGGTCAGCCC.

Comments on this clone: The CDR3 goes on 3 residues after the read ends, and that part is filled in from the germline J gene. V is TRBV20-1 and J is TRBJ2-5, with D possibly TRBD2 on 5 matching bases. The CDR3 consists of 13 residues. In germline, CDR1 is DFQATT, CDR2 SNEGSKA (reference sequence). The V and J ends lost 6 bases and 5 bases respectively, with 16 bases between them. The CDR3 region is CSASSHSEETQYF. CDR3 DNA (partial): TGCAGTGCCTCCTCCCATAGCGAGGAGACC.

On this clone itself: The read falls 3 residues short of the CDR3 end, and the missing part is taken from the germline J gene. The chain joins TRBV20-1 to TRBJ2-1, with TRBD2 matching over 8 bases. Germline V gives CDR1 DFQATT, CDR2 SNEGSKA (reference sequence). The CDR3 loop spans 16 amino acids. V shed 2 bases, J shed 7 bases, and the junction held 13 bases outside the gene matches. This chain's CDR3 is CSARPREAQIWNEQFF. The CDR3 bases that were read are TGCAGTGCTAGACCGCGGGAGGCCCAGATATGGAATGAG.

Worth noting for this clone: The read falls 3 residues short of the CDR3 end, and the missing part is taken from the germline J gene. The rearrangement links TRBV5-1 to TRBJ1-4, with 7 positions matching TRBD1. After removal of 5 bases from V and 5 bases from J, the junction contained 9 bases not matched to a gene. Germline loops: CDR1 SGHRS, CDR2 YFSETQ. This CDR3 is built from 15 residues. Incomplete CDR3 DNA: TGCGCCAGCAGATCGGGACAGACACTAAATGAAAAA. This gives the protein CASRSGQTLNEK. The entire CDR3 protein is CASRSGQTLNEKLFF.

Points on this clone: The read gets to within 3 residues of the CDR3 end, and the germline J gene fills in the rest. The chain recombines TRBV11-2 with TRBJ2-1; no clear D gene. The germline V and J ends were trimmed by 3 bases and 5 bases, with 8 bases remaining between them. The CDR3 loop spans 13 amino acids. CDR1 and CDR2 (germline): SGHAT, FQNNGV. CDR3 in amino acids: CASSFSLNNEQFF. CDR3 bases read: TGTGCCAGCAGCTTTTCCCTTAACAATGAG.

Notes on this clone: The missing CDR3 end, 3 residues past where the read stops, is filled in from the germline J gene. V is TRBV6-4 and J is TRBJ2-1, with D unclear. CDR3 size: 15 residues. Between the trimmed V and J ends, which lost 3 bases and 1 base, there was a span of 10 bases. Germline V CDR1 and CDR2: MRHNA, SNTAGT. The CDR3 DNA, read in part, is TGTGCCAGCAGTGAAGGGTTGGAATCCTACAATGAG. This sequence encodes CASSEGLESYNE. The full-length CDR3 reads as CASSEGLESYNEQFF.

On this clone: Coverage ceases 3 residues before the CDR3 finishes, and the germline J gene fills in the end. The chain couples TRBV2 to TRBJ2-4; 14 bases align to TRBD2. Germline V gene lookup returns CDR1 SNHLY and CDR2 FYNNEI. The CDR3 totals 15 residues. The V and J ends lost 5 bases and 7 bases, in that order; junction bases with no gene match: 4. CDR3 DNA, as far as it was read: TGTGCCAGCAGTCGACTAGCGGGAGGGCCGAACATT. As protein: CASSRLAGGPNI. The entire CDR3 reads CASSRLAGGPNIQYF.

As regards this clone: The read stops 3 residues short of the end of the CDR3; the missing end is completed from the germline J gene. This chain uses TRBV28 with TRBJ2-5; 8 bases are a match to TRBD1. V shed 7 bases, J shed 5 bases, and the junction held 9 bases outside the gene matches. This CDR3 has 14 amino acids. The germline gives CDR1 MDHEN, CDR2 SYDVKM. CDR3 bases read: TGTGCCAGCACCCCGGTGGACAGGGTTGAGACC. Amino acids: CASTPVDRVET. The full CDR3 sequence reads CASTPVDRVETQYF.

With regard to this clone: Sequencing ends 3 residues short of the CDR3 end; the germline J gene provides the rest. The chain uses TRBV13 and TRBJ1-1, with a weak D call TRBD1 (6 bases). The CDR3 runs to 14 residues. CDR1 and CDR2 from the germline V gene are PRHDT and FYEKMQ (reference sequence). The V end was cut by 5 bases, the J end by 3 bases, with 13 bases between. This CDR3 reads CASSLSQGYTEAFF. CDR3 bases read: TGTGCCAGCAGCCTTTCACAGGGTTACACTGAA.

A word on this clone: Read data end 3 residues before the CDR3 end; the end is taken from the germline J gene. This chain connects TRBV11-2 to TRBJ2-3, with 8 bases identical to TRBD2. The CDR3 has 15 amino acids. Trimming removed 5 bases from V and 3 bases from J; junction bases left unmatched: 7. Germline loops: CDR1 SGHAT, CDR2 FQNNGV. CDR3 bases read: TGTGCCAGCAGCCCCGGGGCGGGGGGAACAGATACG. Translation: CASSPGAGGTDT. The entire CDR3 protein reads CASSPGAGGTDTQYF.

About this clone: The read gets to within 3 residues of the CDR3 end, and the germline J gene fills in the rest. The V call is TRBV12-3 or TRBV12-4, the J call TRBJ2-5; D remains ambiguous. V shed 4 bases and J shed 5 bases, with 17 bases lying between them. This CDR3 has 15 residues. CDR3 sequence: CASSSVSRTGETQYF. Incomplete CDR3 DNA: TGTGCCAGCAGTTCCGTAAGCCGAACCGGGGAGACC.

Incomplete CDR3 DNA: TGCGCCAGCAGCTCGGGGACAGTGACCTACGAG. Protein: CASSSGTVTYE. The whole CDR3 is CASSSGTVTYEQYF. The rearrangement uses TRBV5-1 and TRBJ2-7, with 7 bases matching TRBD1. The read falls 3 residues short of the CDR3 end, and the missing part is taken from the germline J gene. Germline-derived CDR1 and CDR2 are SGHRS and YFSETQ. J lost 2 bases, V lost 3 bases, and 5 bases had no gene match. This CDR3 region has 14 residues.

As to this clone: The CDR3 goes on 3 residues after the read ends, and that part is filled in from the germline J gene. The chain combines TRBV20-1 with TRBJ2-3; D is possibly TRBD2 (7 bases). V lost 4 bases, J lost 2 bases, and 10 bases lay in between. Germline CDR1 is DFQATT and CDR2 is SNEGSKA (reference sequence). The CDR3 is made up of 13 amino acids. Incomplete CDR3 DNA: TGCAGTGCTACAGGGGACTACACAGATACG. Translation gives CSATGDYTDT. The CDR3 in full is CSATGDYTDTQYF.

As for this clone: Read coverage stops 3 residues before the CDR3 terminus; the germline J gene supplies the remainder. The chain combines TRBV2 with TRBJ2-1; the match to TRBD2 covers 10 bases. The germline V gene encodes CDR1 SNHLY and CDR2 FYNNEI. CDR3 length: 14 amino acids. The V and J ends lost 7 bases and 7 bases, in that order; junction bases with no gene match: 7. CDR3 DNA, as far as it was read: TGTGCCAGCATGACACTAGCGGGACCTAATGAG. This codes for CASMTLAGPNE. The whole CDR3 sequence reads CASMTLAGPNEQFF.

The CDR3 DNA, read in part, is TGTGCCAGCTCACCGGGACAGGGTAAAACTGAA. Translation gives CASSPGQGKTE. The full CDR3 protein is CASSPGQGKTEAFF. The chain links TRBV18 to TRBJ1-1; 9 bases fit TRBD1. The read ends 3 residues early relative to the CDR3; the germline J gene fills the gap. The CDR3 consists of 14 residues. Trimming removed 3 bases from V and 5 bases from J; junction bases left unmatched: 4. Germline-derived CDR1 and CDR2 are KGHSH and LQKENI.

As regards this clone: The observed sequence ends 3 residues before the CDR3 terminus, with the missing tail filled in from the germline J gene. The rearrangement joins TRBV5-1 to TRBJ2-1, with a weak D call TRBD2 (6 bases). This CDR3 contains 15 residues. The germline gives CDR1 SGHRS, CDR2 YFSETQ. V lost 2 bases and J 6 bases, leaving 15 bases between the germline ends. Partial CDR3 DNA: TGCGCCAGCAGCTTTTCGTCTAGCGTTCGCAATGAG. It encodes CASSFSSSVRNE. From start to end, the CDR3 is CASSFSSSVRNEQFF.

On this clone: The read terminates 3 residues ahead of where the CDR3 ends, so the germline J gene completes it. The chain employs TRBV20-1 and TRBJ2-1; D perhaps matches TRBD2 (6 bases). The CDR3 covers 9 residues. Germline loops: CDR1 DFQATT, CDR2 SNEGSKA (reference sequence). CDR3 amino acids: CRGLNEQFF. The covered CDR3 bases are TGCAGGGGACTCAATGAG.